A selection of T cell receptor beta chains follows, all from one sample in a study of blood T cell repertoires in COVID-19. The repertoire was sequenced with immunoSEQ multiplex PCR; TCRdb's copy has only in-frame clones and lacks some. The sample contains approximately 300,000 clones, roughly 90% of which appear only once. The sequenced sample consisted of peripheral blood. The receptors originated from a woman in her forties or fifties with active or convalescent COVID-19. CDR3s include the opening cysteine and the closing phenylalanine or tryptophan. D genes are given only for firm matches. Some rows mark clone size as missing; the rest say once, few, many or name a class of expanded clone.

J	D	length	size	V	CDR3	DNA
TRBJ1-5	-	16	-	TRBV5-6	CASTFFGDNSNQPQHF	TGTGCCAGCACCTTCTTCGGGGACAATAGCAATCAGCCCCAGCATTTT
TRBJ2-2	-	14	-	TRBV7-2	CASSSRMWTGELFF	TGTGCCAGCAGCTCCAGGATGTGGACCGGGGAGCTGTTTTTT
TRBJ2-7	-	15	-	TRBV6-5	CASSRSPGGFYEQYF	TGTGCCAGCAGTAGATCCCCGGGGGGCTTCTACGAGCAGTACTTC
TRBJ1-1	-	13	many	TRBV7-8	CASSSTGFGEAFF	TGTGCCAGCAGCTCGACAGGATTTGGTGAAGCTTTCTTT
TRBJ2-6	-	16	-	TRBV27	CATQGGLSSGANVLTF	TGTGCCACTCAGGGGGGCTTGAGCTCTGGGGCCAACGTCCTGACTTTC
TRBJ2-7	TRBD2	15	-	TRBV15	CATSLLAGTLYEQYF	TGTGCCACCAGCTTACTAGCGGGGACCCTCTACGAGCAGTACTTC
TRBJ2-2	-	15	-	TRBV12-5	CASGLVTTLGGELFF	TGTGCTAGTGGTTTGGTAACCACCCTCGGCGGGGAGCTGTTTTTT
TRBJ1-2	-	12	-	TRBV7-8	CASSLASYGYTF	TGTGCCAGCAGCCTGGCCTCCTATGGCTACACCTTC
TRBJ2-1	TRBD1	20	-	TRBV14	CASSRLPGQGTEHSYNEQFF	TGTGCCAGCAGCCGACTCCCGGGACAGGGGACAGAGCACTCCTACAATGAGCAGTTCTTC
TRBJ2-5	TRBD2	15	-	TRBV3-1/TRBV3-2	CASSDLAGGVETQYF	TGTGCCAGCAGCGACTTAGCGGGAGGGGTAGAGACCCAGTACTTC
TRBJ1-4	TRBD1	15	-	TRBV7-9	CASSLTGTDNEKLFF	TGTGCCAGCAGCCTTACCGGGACAGACAATGAAAAACTGTTTTTT
TRBJ1-1	-	13	few	TRBV27	CASSLGADTEAFF	TGTGCCAGCAGTTTAGGGGCAGACACTGAAGCTTTCTTT
TRBJ2-7	TRBD2	13	-	TRBV18	CASSPREGDEQYF	TGTGCCAGCTCCCCTCGGGAGGGCGACGAGCAGTACTTC
TRBJ1-1	TRBD1	14	-	TRBV6-5	CASSYGQGDTEAFF	TGTGCCAGCAGTTACGGACAGGGGGACACTGAAGCTTTCTTT
TRBJ2-6	-	17	-	TRBV27	CASRGAQKFSGANVLTF	TGTGCCAGCCGCGGAGCGCAGAAATTCTCTGGGGCCAACGTCCTGACTTTC
TRBJ2-2	-	16	-	TRBV5-1	CASSLTGNPNTGELFF	TGCGCCAGCAGCTTGACAGGGAACCCCAACACCGGGGAGCTGTTTTTT
TRBJ2-7	TRBD2	17	once	TRBV7-2	CASSLRLGGLAGYEQYF	TGTGCCAGCAGCTTAAGGCTCGGCGGTCTAGCGGGGTACGAGCAGTACTTC
TRBJ1-2	-	12	few	TRBV19	CASSRSGYGYTF	TGTGCCAGTAGCAGAAGTGGCTATGGCTACACCTTC
TRBJ2-2	TRBD2	15	-	TRBV18	CASSERTSGKVELFF	TGTGCCAGCTCAGAACGGACTAGCGGGAAAGTGGAGCTGTTTTTT
TRBJ2-7	TRBD1	15	-	TRBV6-5	CASSYPGTGRSEQYF	TGTGCCAGCAGTTACCCCGGGACAGGCCGGTCCGAGCAGTACTTC
TRBJ2-2	-	16	-	TRBV5-1	CASSLGAAWVTGELFF	TGCGCCAGCAGCCTGGGGGCTGCGTGGGTTACCGGGGAGCTGTTTTTT
TRBJ1-2	-	14	-	TRBV2	CASSWSADAGLRTF	TGTGCCAGCAGTTGGTCGGCAGACGCAGGACTTCGCACCTTC
TRBJ2-5	-	13	-	TRBV7-3	CASSFGGRETQYF	TGTGCCAGCAGCTTCGGGGGGCGAGAGACCCAGTACTTC
TRBJ2-3	-	14	-	TRBV25-1	CASSGRGSTDTQYF	TGTGCCAGCAGTGGACGGGGGAGCACAGATACGCAGTATTTT
TRBJ1-4	TRBD1	16	-	TRBV5-4	CASSLGGGRANEKLFF	TGTGCCAGCAGCTTGGGAGGGGGCAGGGCTAATGAAAAACTGTTTTTT
TRBJ1-1	-	15	-	TRBV5-4	CASSLQGRVSTEAFF	TGTGCCAGCAGCTTGCAGGGGAGGGTGAGCACTGAAGCTTTCTTT
TRBJ2-1	-	16	-	TRBV19	CASSIAAGTRYNEQFF	TGTGCCAGTAGTATAGCCGCCGGGACACGGTACAATGAGCAGTTCTTC
TRBJ1-5	-	16	-	TRBV3-1/TRBV3-2	CASSQGVGTTNQPQHF	TGTGCCAGCAGCCAAGGAGTCGGAACTACTAATCAGCCCCAGCATTTT
TRBJ1-3	TRBD1	15	-	TRBV5-1	CASSLVSGTGRTIYF	TGCGCCAGCAGCTTGGTATCTGGGACAGGGAGGACCATATATTTT
TRBJ2-2	TRBD2	15	-	TRBV7-8	CASSPGLAGIGELFF	TGTGCCAGCAGCCCGGGACTAGCGGGGATCGGGGAGCTGTTTTTT
TRBJ1-3	-	13	-	TRBV7-9	CGPGDPFGNTIYF	TGTGGGCCGGGGGACCCCTTTGGAAACACCATATATTTT
TRBJ1-2	-	14	-	TRBV5-1	CASSLSGQNYGYTF	TGCGCCAGCAGCTTGTCCGGACAGAACTATGGCTACACCTTC
TRBJ2-1	TRBD1	13	-	TRBV10-1	CAIPGQGINEQFF	TGCGCCATCCCGGGACAGGGTATCAATGAGCAGTTCTTC
TRBJ1-1	TRBD1	13	-	TRBV6-5	CASSLTGGTEAFF	TGTGCCAGCAGTTTGACAGGGGGCACTGAAGCTTTCTTT
TRBJ1-1	TRBD1	19	-	TRBV19	CASSIVGQGLNYLNTEAFF	TGTGCCAGTAGTATAGTTGGACAGGGCCTAAATTATCTGAACACTGAAGCTTTCTTT
TRBJ1-5	TRBD1	13	-	TRBV28	CASSGQSNQPQHF	TGTGCCAGCTCGGGACAGAGCAATCAGCCCCAGCATTTT
TRBJ1-3	-	15	once	TRBV7-2	CASTLGGGSGNTIYF	TGTGCCAGCACCTTAGGAGGGGGTAGTGGAAACACCATATATTTT